The rows below give T cell receptor beta chains drawn from one sample of a study of shared clonotypes between healthy human individuals. Sequencing was performed with immunoSEQ multiplex PCR; in TCRdb, only in-frame clones are kept and a portion is missing. The repertoire holds more than 850,000 clones, with 78% as singletons. The specimen sequenced was memory CD4+ T cells from PBMCs. The receptors shown here come from a man between 18 and 29 years old in good health. Some clones in this sample may be carry-over from other donors' samples. The CDR3 runs from the conserved cysteine through the conserved F or W. The D gene is left open where the match is weak. A row's size may be missing; if present it is once, few, many or a size class.

j_call d_call clone_size v_call cdr3_aa cdr3_nt
TRBJ2-2 . . TRBV7-2 CASSLPGLNTGELFF TGTGCCAGCAGCTTACCGGGATTGAACACCGGGGAGCTGTTTTTT
TRBJ1-1 . . TRBV29-1 CSVEGRMDMNTEAFF TGCAGCGTGGAGGGTAGAATGGACATGAACACTGAAGCTTTCTTT
TRBJ2-7 . . TRBV30 CAWSVPGLQQYF TGTGCCTGGAGTGTACCTGGGCTCCAGCAGTACTTC
TRBJ1-1 . . TRBV29-1 CSVEDSDGEAFF TGCAGCGTTGAAGATAGTGACGGTGAAGCTTTCTTT
TRBJ2-7 TRBD1 . TRBV27 CASSLATGWSYEQYF TGTGCCAGCAGTTTAGCGACAGGGTGGTCCTACGAGCAGTACTTC
TRBJ2-1 TRBD1 . TRBV6-1 CASSAQGTSYNEQFF TGTGCCAGCAGTGCACAGGGGACCTCCTACAATGAGCAGTTCTTC
TRBJ2-3 . . TRBV30 CAWSVESGRTDTQYF TGTGCCTGGAGTGTCGAAAGCGGTCGCACAGATACGCAGTATTTT
TRBJ2-3 TRBD2 . TRBV10-2 CASSGGGYTQYF TGCGCCAGCAGTGGCGGGGGGTATACGCAGTATTTT
TRBJ2-7 . many TRBV7-2 CASSLVAGDTNEQYF TGTGCCAGCAGCTTAGTGGCAGGGGACACTAACGAGCAGTACTTC
TRBJ2-2 TRBD2 . TRBV5-1 CASSGGTSSGELFF TGCGCCAGCAGCGGGGGGACTAGCTCCGGGGAGCTGTTTTTT
TRBJ2-5 TRBD1 few TRBV5-1 CASSTSPTGQGAQYF TGCGCCAGCAGCACGAGTCCGACAGGGCAGGGGGCCCAGTACTTC
TRBJ2-4 . . TRBV28 CASSVRQGGIQYF TGTGCCAGCAGCGTTCGACAGGGAGGCATTCAGTACTTC
TRBJ2-3 TRBD2 . TRBV2 CASSPGTSSTDTQYF TGTGCCAGCAGTCCCGGGACTAGCAGCACAGATACGCAGTATTTT
TRBJ2-6 . . TRBV18 CASSPRQASGANVLTF TGTGCCAGCTCACCACGGCAGGCATCTGGGGCCAACGTCCTGACTTTC
TRBJ2-1 . . TRBV20-1 CSAIDGNEQFF TGCAGTGCCATAGACGGGAATGAGCAGTTCTTC
TRBJ2-3 . . TRBV10-3 CAISESGDTQYF TGTGCCATCAGTGAGTCGGGAGATACGCAGTATTTT
TRBJ2-7 . . TRBV7-6 CASSSLGTYEQYF TGTGCCAGCAGCTCCCTAGGAACCTACGAGCAGTACTTC
TRBJ2-5 . . TRBV2 CASSTRGGGSGETQYF TGTGCCAGCAGTACCCGAGGGGGCGGGAGCGGGGAGACCCAGTACTTC
TRBJ1-1 . . TRBV7-2 CASSLLLRQEAFF TGTGCCAGCAGCTTACTTTTACGGCAGGAAGCTTTCTTT
TRBJ1-2 . . TRBV16 CASSQNYGYTF TGTGCCAGCAGCCAGAACTATGGCTACACCTTC
TRBJ2-1 TRBD1 . TRBV5-1 CASSLGDSRLYNEQFF TGCGCCAGCAGCTTGGGGGACAGTCGACTCTACAATGAGCAGTTCTTC
TRBJ2-3 . . TRBV7-9 CASALGTSTDTQYF TGTGCCAGCGCCCTTGGGACTTCCACAGATACGCAGTATTTT
TRBJ2-5 TRBD1 . TRBV11-2 CASSSNRGKETQYF TGTGCCAGCAGCTCAAACAGGGGGAAAGAGACCCAGTACTTC
TRBJ2-7 TRBD2 once TRBV7-9 CASSLGLAGASYEQYF TGTGCCAGCAGCTTAGGCCTAGCGGGCGCCTCCTACGAGCAGTACTTC
TRBJ2-1 . . TRBV5-1 CASSLELDRNNEQFF TGCGCCAGCAGCTTGGAACTAGATAGAAACAATGAGCAGTTCTTC
TRBJ2-2 TRBD2 . TRBV7-9 CASSSLAPNTGELFF TGTGCCAGCAGCTCACTAGCGCCAAACACCGGGGAGCTGTTTTTT
TRBJ2-5 TRBD2 . TRBV7-2 CASLTLTSGSVRETQYF TGTGCCAGCCTGACCCTCACTAGCGGGAGTGTGAGAGAGACCCAGTACTTC
TRBJ2-1 TRBD2 many TRBV5-1 CASIAGTSGTFYNEQFF TGCGCCAGCATCGCGGGGACTAGCGGGACGTTCTACAATGAGCAGTTCTTC
TRBJ2-3 . . TRBV10-3 CAISERSQSTDTQYF TGTGCCATCAGCGAACGGAGTCAGAGCACAGATACGCAGTATTTT
TRBJ1-1 TRBD1 few TRBV23-1 CASPDRAGTEAFF TGCGCCAGCCCGGACAGGGCTGGCACTGAAGCTTTCTTT
TRBJ1-4 TRBD1 . TRBV9 CASSVGRGHEKLFF TGTGCCAGCAGCGTTGGCAGGGGGCATGAAAAACTGTTTTTT
TRBJ2-7 . . TRBV7-2 CASSLGVTGYEQYF TGTGCCAGCAGCTTAGGCGTGACCGGCTACGAGCAGTACTTC
TRBJ2-2 . few TRBV9 CASSVVAGATGELFF TGTGCCAGCAGCGTAGTGGCCGGGGCGACCGGGGAGCTGTTTTTT
TRBJ1-1 . . TRBV28 CASSTNTEAFF TGTGCCAGCAGTACGAACACTGAAGCTTTCTTT
TRBJ1-1 . . TRBV9 CASSVGGVRHTEAFF TGTGCCAGCAGCGTAGGGGGGGTGAGGCACACTGAAGCTTTCTTT
TRBJ1-5 TRBD1 . TRBV28 CASRVTGVQPQHF TGTGCCAGCAGAGTTACAGGGGTCCAGCCCCAGCATTTT
TRBJ2-1 TRBD2 . TRBV7-2 CASSSETSLEQFF TGTGCCAGCAGCTCTGAGACTAGCCTGGAGCAGTTCTTC
TRBJ1-1 . . TRBV27 CASSKGVNTEAFF TGTGCCAGCAGTAAAGGGGTGAACACTGAAGCTTTCTTT
TRBJ1-4 . . TRBV5-1 CASSASPGTNEKLFF TGCGCCAGCAGCGCCAGTCCGGGCACTAATGAAAAACTGTTTTTT
TRBJ1-4 . . TRBV6-1 CASSSPQGMTEKLFF TGTGCCAGCAGTTCACCACAGGGTATGACTGAAAAACTGTTTTTT
TRBJ2-2 TRBD2 . TRBV7-9 CASSLEGGRELFF TGTGCCAGCAGCTTAGAGGGCGGGAGAGAGCTGTTTTTT
TRBJ2-3 TRBD2 . TRBV30 CACLGGSTDTQYF TGTGCCTGCCTCGGGGGGAGCACAGATACGCAGTATTTT